This T cell receptor beta chain was obtained from a study of cytomegalovirus exposure and HLA in healthy donors. Germline V CDR1 and CDR2: MNHNY, SVGAGI (reference sequence). The CDR3 sequence is 14 residues long. The trim removed 6 bases at V and 5 bases at J, leaving 2 bases unmatched. Amplification used 60 Vbeta primers and 13 Jbeta primers. TCRdb's table, derived via immunoSEQ multiplex PCR, lists solely in-frame clones and lacks some. The sample yields 150,000 or so clones, around four fifths seen once. The V call is TRBV6-6, the J call TRBJ2-2, with TRBD2 matching over 11 bases. The sequenced sample consisted of PBMCs. This TCR was sampled from a young man in good health and CMV-seropositive. The DNA of the CDR3 is TGTGCCAGCAGCCTAGCGGGGGGAACCGGGGAGCTGTTTTTT. It encodes CASSLAGGTGELFF.